One sample yielded the 16 T cell receptor beta chains listed below, sequenced in a study of spatial heterogeneity in lung cancer. Time point specified: blood at routine non-recurrence follow-up after resection. The study sequenced unsorted whole RNA from tumor, nontumor lung or frozen PBMC. TCRdb called the 5' RACE reads again in MiXCR, with one record for every CDR3 protein. The sample contains 51,000 or so distinct CDR3 sequences, 7.4% of which appear only once. Sequencing was performed on PBMCs, taken at follow-up. All receptors derive from a female donor with early-stage non-small cell lung cancer.

This clonotype has ten or more counts. The chain couples TRBV5-6 to TRBJ2-5, with D possibly TRBD1 on 5 matching bases. From germline, CDR1 is SGHDT and CDR2 YYEEEE. The CDR3 contains 15 residues. V was pared by 2 bases and J by 6 bases, with 17 bases between. The CDR3 coding sequence is TGTGCCAGCAGCTTAAAAGGATCAGGGAAGAAGACCCAGTACTTC. Translation: CASSLKGSGKKTQYF.

This clonotype was picked up many times. This chain uses TRBV7-9 with TRBJ1-4, with D unclear. The CDR3 totals 11 residues. CDR1 and CDR2 (germline): SEHNR, FQNEAQ (reference sequence). Trimming stripped 2 bases from V and 8 bases from J, with 3 bases between. CDR3 amino acids: CASSLTEKLFF. For the CDR3, the DNA is TGTGCCAGCAGCTTAACCGAAAAACTGTTTTTT. Filled out from reference TRBV7-9 and TRBJ1-4, the complete variable domain reads DTGVSQNPRHKITKRGQNVTFRCDPISEHNRLYWYRQTLGQGPEFLTYFQNEAQLEKSRLLSDRFSAERPKGSFSTLEIQRTEQGDSAMYLCASSLTEKLFFGSGTQLSVL.

This clonotype occurred a few times. The V and J genes are TRBV4-3 and TRBJ1-1; D is unclear. The V end lost 1 base, the J end lost 7 bases, and 10 bases lay between the germline ends. This CDR3 is built from 13 residues. CDR1 is LGHNA and CDR2 is YSLEER in the germline V gene. The chain's CDR3 is CASSQAAEIEAFF. CDR3 coding DNA: TGCGCCAGCAGCCAAGCGGCAGAGATTGAAGCTTTCTTT.

The rearrangement links TRBV6-5 to TRBJ2-3; perhaps TRBD1 as D (6 bases). The germline V gene has CDR1 MNHEY and CDR2 SVGAGI. This CDR3 spans 11 amino acids. Between the trimmed V and J ends, which lost 7 bases and 8 bases, there was a span of 10 bases. CDR3 protein: CASNQGSTQYF. CDR3 in DNA: TGTGCCAGCAACCAGGGGTCTACGCAGTATTTT.

This clonotype turned up a few times. V and J are TRBV7-8 and TRBJ2-5; D may be TRBD2 (5 bases). The CDR3 totals 14 residues. With 4 bases removed from V and 4 bases from J, the gap between germline ends came to 13 bases. Germline CDR1 reads SGHVS; CDR2 reads FQNEAQ. The CDR3 protein is CASSSEGFRETQYF. CDR3 nucleotide sequence: TGTGCCAGCAGCTCCGAGGGTTTCAGAGAGACCCAGTACTTC.

V gene TRBV7-2 combines with J gene TRBJ2-2, with unresolved D. The CDR3 consists of 12 residues. CDR1 and CDR2 from the germline V gene are SGHTA and FQGNSA. With 1 base removed from V and 6 bases from J, the gap between germline ends came to 3 bases. CDR3 loop: CASSLDAGELFF. The CDR3 bases are TGTGCCAGCAGCTTAGACGCCGGGGAGCTGTTTTTT.

This clonotype was seen repeatedly, ten times or more. In DNA, the CDR3 is TGTGCCAGCAGCCAAGTGTTTCCAGTCTACGAGCAGTACTTC. Translation: CASSQVFPVYEQYF. The genes are TRBV3-2 and TRBJ2-7. TRBV3-2 corresponds to a pseudogene. CDR3 length: 14 residues.

This clonotype was found a few times. V gene TRBV20-1 combines with J gene TRBJ2-7; TRBD2 matches 8 bases. Germline V gene data show CDR1 as DFQATT and CDR2 as SNEGSKA (reference sequence). V trimming: 0 bases; J trimming: 0 bases; junction bases outside the gene matches: 7. CDR3 size: 16 residues. In nucleotides, the CDR3 is TGCAGTGCTAGAGATCGGACGGGGGGGAACTCCTACGAGCAGTACTTC. Its translation: CSARDRTGGNSYEQYF.

This clonotype has at least ten counts. The rearrangement joins TRBV7-2 to TRBJ2-1, with D unresolved. Germline V gene lookup returns CDR1 SGHTA and CDR2 FQGNSA. This CDR3 is built from 13 residues. V was cut by 5 bases and J by 0 bases, with 5 bases left in between. CDR3 protein: CASSASSYNEQFF. The CDR3 DNA reads TGTGCCAGCAGCGCGAGCTCCTACAATGAGCAGTTCTTC.

Only a few counts were recorded for this clonotype. The J gene is TRBJ1-1, the V gene TRBV7-2; D unresolved. This CDR3 is built from 16 residues. V was trimmed by 5 bases and J by 0 bases, leaving 16 bases between them. Germline V gene sequence: CDR1 SGHTA, CDR2 FQGNSA. DNA of the CDR3: TGTGCCAGCAGCCCCCGGGCCACGACTTTGAACACTGAAGCTTTCTTT. It is translated as CASSPRATTLNTEAFF.

In this sample, this clonotype turned up a few times. This chain joins TRBV6-5 and TRBJ1-1; maybe TRBD1 (6 bases). V was cut by 5 bases and J by 0 bases, with 16 bases left in between. The CDR3 runs to 16 residues. CDR1 is MNHEY, CDR2 SVGAGI, per germline. The CDR3 DNA sequence: TGTGCCAGCAGTAGGGGGGCCGGCCGCATGAACACTGAAGCTTTCTTT. It translates to CASSRGAGRMNTEAFF.

J is TRBJ1-5 and V is TRBV6-2 or TRBV6-3; 9 nucleotides align to TRBD1. V shed 8 bases and J 5 bases; nucleotides not matched to a gene: 16. Per the germline V gene, CDR1 is MNHEY and CDR2 is SVGEGT. The CDR3 is made up of 17 amino acids. The CDR3 DNA sequence: TGTGCCAGCGGCCGACCGGGACAGGGCCATAACTATCAGCCCCAGCATTTT. Translating it yields CASGRPGQGHNYQPQHF.

This clonotype was counted only a few times. The chain has TRBV6-5 and TRBJ2-5; 13 bases match TRBD2. This CDR3 has 18 amino acids. The ends lost 0 bases at V and 2 bases at J; junction bases unmatched: 6. Germline-derived CDR1 and CDR2 are MNHEY and SVGAGI. The CDR3 DNA reads TGTGCCAGCAGTTACTCTCCACTAGCGGGGGGGCTACAAGAGACCCAGTACTTC. Encoded protein: CASSYSPLAGGLQETQYF.

This clonotype was counted ten times or more. The chain is built from TRBV29-1 and TRBJ2-3; the D is unclear. Germline-derived CDR1 and CDR2 are SQVTM and ANQGSEA. Trimming removed 3 bases at V and 0 bases at J, with 13 bases between. The CDR3 is made up of 15 amino acids. CDR3 region: CSVEGAPPSTDTQYF. The CDR3 DNA sequence: TGCAGCGTTGAGGGCGCCCCTCCTAGCACAGATACGCAGTATTTT.

This clonotype was seen at least ten times. The genes are TRBV2 and TRBJ2-3; D is unclear. The germline V gene encodes CDR1 SNHLY and CDR2 FYNNEI. There are 14 residues in the CDR3. V shed 1 base and J shed 2 bases, with 7 bases lying between them. The CDR3 DNA reads TGTGCCAGCAGTGAAGGTGCTTACACAGATACGCAGTATTTT. Its translation: CASSEGAYTDTQYF.

The table lists this clonotype with many counts. The gene calls are TRBV5-5 and TRBJ1-5, with 7 bases matching TRBD1. The CDR3 runs 18 residues. Germline assignment: CDR1 SGHKS and CDR2 YYEKEE (reference sequence). Losses at the gene ends were 0 bases for V and 0 bases for J; bases not matched to a gene: 9. Here the CDR3 reads CASSLGQQGVHSNQPQHF. In DNA form, the CDR3 reads TGTGCCAGCAGCTTGGGCCAGCAGGGGGTACATAGCAATCAGCCCCAGCATTTT. Filled out from reference TRBV5-5 and TRBJ1-5, the complete variable domain reads DAGVTQSPTHLIKTRGQQVTLRCSPISGHKSVSWYQQVLGQGPQFIFQYYEKEERGRGNFPDRFSARQFPNYSSELNVNALLLGDSALYLCASSLGQQGVHSNQPQHFGDGTRLSIL.